The 21 T cell receptor beta chains below come from one sample, sequenced in a study of blood T cell repertoires in COVID-19. This table comes from immunoSEQ multiplex PCR, and its TCRdb copy is limited to in-frame clones, with some not included. The repertoire holds approximately 170,000 clones, with more than 80% as singletons. Specimen: PBMCs or T cells enriched from blood (not recorded which). Source of these receptors: a man aged 45-65 years who had recovered from COVID-19.

CDR3 nucleotides: TGTGCCACCAGCAGAGCGCAGGGGGCCGAGGAAAAACTGTTTTTT. Protein sequence: CATSRAQGAEEKLFF. The V gene is TRBV15, the J gene TRBJ1-4, with 8 bases lining up with TRBD1. CDR3 length: 15 residues. In germline, CDR1 is LNHNV, CDR2 YYDKDF (reference sequence). The junction had 6 bases not matched to a gene; V was cut back by 1 base and J by 8 bases.

The chain has TRBV7-3 and TRBJ1-5; D might be TRBD1 (6 bases). V was shortened by 2 bases and J by 4 bases, with 9 bases between the two germline ends. Germline V CDR1 and CDR2: SGHTA, FQGTGA. This CDR3 region has 14 residues. The CDR3 is CASSLGGLNQPQHF. The CDR3 nucleotides read TGTGCCAGCAGCTTAGGGGGCCTGAATCAGCCCCAGCATTTT.

The V gene is TRBV19, the J gene TRBJ2-3; D might be TRBD2 (5 bases). The CDR3 has 14 amino acids. The ends were cut back, 3 bases at V and 6 bases at J, with 13 bases in the middle. The V gene's germline CDR1 is LNHDA and CDR2 SQIVND (reference sequence). As DNA, the CDR3 is TGTGCCAGTAGTATGACTAACAAGTGGGATACGCAGTATTTT. This codes for CASSMTNKWDTQYF.

The chain employs TRBV3-1 (or the pseudogene TRBV3-2) and TRBJ1-2; possible D gene TRBD1, 5 bases. CDR3 length: 12 amino acids. The ends were cut back, 6 bases at V and 2 bases at J, with 7 bases in the middle. CDR1 and CDR2 from the germline V gene are LGHDT and YNNKEL (reference sequence). The CDR3 protein is CASRYRNYGYTF. CDR3 bases: TGTGCCAGCAGGTACAGGAACTATGGCTACACCTTC.

The V call is TRBV6-5, the J call TRBJ1-2; D gene unclear. The CDR3 totals 12 residues. Germline CDR1 MNHEY, CDR2 SVGAGI. Trimming took off 4 bases at V and 6 bases at J, with 9 bases between the two ends. The CDR3 loop reads CASSSPRDGYTF. In nucleotides, the CDR3 is TGTGCCAGCAGTTCGCCCCGGGATGGCTACACCTTC.

The chain has TRBV4-1 and TRBJ2-5, with D possibly matching TRBD1 (5 bases). The CDR3 is 15 residues long. Per the germline V gene, CDR1 is MGHRA and CDR2 is YSYEKL. Trimming stripped 0 bases from V and 4 bases from J, with 12 bases between. The CDR3 DNA reads TGCGCCAGCAGCCAAGATGGGGCAGAGCGAGAGACCCAGTACTTC. It is translated as CASSQDGAERETQYF.

This clone was seen only once. The V and J genes are TRBV7-9 and TRBJ2-5; D is perhaps TRBD1 (6 bases). CDR1 SEHNR and CDR2 FQNEAQ come from the germline V gene (reference sequence). The CDR3 extends over 16 amino acids. Trimming stripped 3 bases from V and 2 bases from J, with 16 bases between. The CDR3 reads CASSFPRLGGQETQYF. CDR3 DNA sequence: TGTGCCAGCAGCTTTCCAAGGCTAGGGGGACAAGAGACCCAGTACTTC.

The chain couples TRBV7-3 to TRBJ2-1; 11 nucleotides line up with TRBD2. Germline trimming cut 5 bases from V and 4 bases from J; bases unmatched to any gene: 10. Looked up from germline, CDR1 is SGHTA and CDR2 is FQGTGA. This CDR3 has 17 amino acids. The CDR3 DNA reads TGTGCCAGCAGCCCACGGCTAGCGGGGGGTCCATACAATGAGCAGTTCTTC. It encodes CASSPRLAGGPYNEQFF.

The chain carries TRBV2 and TRBJ2-7, with 10 bases that match TRBD1. The V gene end was trimmed by 6 bases and the J gene end by 4 bases; junction bases not matched to a gene: 6. Germline V CDR1 and CDR2: SNHLY, FYNNEI. This CDR3 has 14 residues. DNA for the CDR3: TGTGCCAGCAGCCGACAGGGGGCAACATACGAGCAGTACTTC. Protein: CASSRQGATYEQYF.

This clone occurred a few times. The chain recombines TRBV28 with TRBJ2-5; D perhaps matches TRBD2 (5 bases). Germline CDR1 is MDHEN and CDR2 is SYDVKM. The V gene lost 3 bases and the J gene lost 5 bases, with 16 bases spanning the gap. The CDR3 covers 15 residues. The DNA for the CDR3 is TGTGCCAGCAGTTTTGGTCGCTACACGGGGGAGACCCAGTACTTC. It encodes CASSFGRYTGETQYF.

V is TRBV7-2 and J is TRBJ1-1; D may be TRBD1 (5 bases). CDR3 length equals 15 residues. CDR1 is SGHTA and CDR2 is FQGNSA in the germline V gene. V lost 5 bases, J lost 4 bases, and 17 bases lay in between. The CDR3 nucleotides read TGTGCCAGCAGCCCCTCGGGGGGGGGTGGCACTGAAGCTTTCTTT. Its translation: CASSPSGGGGTEAFF. The variable domain in full, completed from reference TRBV7-2 and TRBJ1-1, reads GAGVSQSPSNKVTEKGKDVELRCDPISGHTALYWYRQSLGQGLEFLIYFQGNSAPDKSGLPSDRFSAERTGGSVSTLTIQRTQQEDSAVYLCASSPSGGGGTEAFFGQGTRLTVV.

For the CDR3, the DNA is TGCGCCAGCAGCCAAGAGGGAGGCAGGGCGGTCGGGGAGCTGTTTTTT. Protein: CASSQEGGRAVGELFF. The chain combines TRBV4-3 with TRBJ2-2; possible D gene TRBD2, 6 bases. V was cut by 0 bases and J by 7 bases, with 15 bases left in between. Germline CDR1 and CDR2: LGHNA and YSLEER. The CDR3 is 16 amino acids.

Only one count was recorded for this clone. The chain joins TRBV5-1 to TRBJ2-3; 8 positions match TRBD1. The CDR3 has 14 residues. Trimming removed 4 bases from V and 5 bases from J; junction bases left unmatched: 6. Germline assignment: CDR1 SGHRS and CDR2 YFSETQ. The CDR3 DNA reads as TGCGCCAGCAGCCCGGACAGGGCGGGAGATACGCAGTATTTT. Translating gives CASSPDRAGDTQYF.

The rearrangement uses TRBV19 and TRBJ1-2; 7 nucleotides match TRBD1. This CDR3 has 13 residues. The V gene's germline CDR1 is LNHDA and CDR2 SQIVND (reference sequence). The V segment lost 10 bases and the J segment 5 bases; nucleotides outside the gene matches: 10. The CDR3 region is CATARDRSYGYTF. The CDR3 DNA follows: TGTGCCACTGCCAGGGACAGATCGTATGGCTACACCTTC.

This clone came up once. The J gene is TRBJ2-3, the V gene TRBV6-5; no clear D gene. The V gene lost 5 bases and the J gene lost 2 bases, with 14 bases spanning the gap. From germline, CDR1 is MNHEY and CDR2 SVGAGI. The CDR3 has 15 residues. The CDR3 bases are TGTGCCAGCAGTCTGGCCCGAACCCCCACAGATACGCAGTATTTT. Its protein is CASSLARTPTDTQYF.

The chain is built from TRBV15 and TRBJ1-5, with D possibly matching TRBD1 (5 bases). CDR3 length equals 13 residues. Per germline, CDR1 LNHNV and CDR2 YYDKDF (reference sequence). Trimming cost V 4 bases and J 7 bases, with 11 bases left between them. Here the CDR3 reads CATSNGGGQPQHF. The CDR3 bases are TGTGCCACCAGCAATGGTGGGGGGCAGCCCCAGCATTTT.

The chain couples TRBV21-1 to TRBJ2-5; the listed D gene, TRBD2, was not tested against the DNA. TRBV21-1 is a recognized pseudogene. This CDR3 is 15 amino acids long. The CDR3 sequence is CASVEGGGARETQYF. The CDR3 DNA sequence: TGTGCCAGCGTCGAGGGGGGGGGCGCGAGAGAGACCCAGTACTTC.

This clone showed up just a few times. This sequence joins TRBV6-1 and TRBJ1-2, with TRBD1 matching over 7 bases. CDR3 length equals 13 residues. V trimming: 3 bases; J trimming: 7 bases; junction bases outside the gene matches: 5. CDR1 is MNHNS, CDR2 SASEGT, per germline. CDR3 in DNA: TGTGCCAGCAGTGAGGGGACAGTGTTTGGCTACACCTTC. Translated, it gives CASSEGTVFGYTF.

This clone showed up just a few times. The V call is TRBV7-8, the J call TRBJ1-2; maybe TRBD1 (6 bases). The germline gives CDR1 SGHVS, CDR2 FQNEAQ. Trimming removed 1 base at V and 3 bases at J, with 15 bases between. The CDR3 loop spans 16 amino acids. In DNA form, the CDR3 reads TGTGCCAGCAGCTTAGTGCAGGGGTCATTTTACTATGGCTACACCTTC. Translating it yields CASSLVQGSFYYGYTF.

V gene TRBV9 combines with J gene TRBJ2-7; maybe TRBD1 (6 bases). CDR1 and CDR2 (germline): SGDLS, YYNGEE. This CDR3 has 14 residues. V shed 4 bases and J shed 2 bases, with 13 bases lying between them. The CDR3 region is CASSKQGMTYEQYF. CDR3 in DNA: TGTGCCAGCAGCAAACAGGGTATGACCTACGAGCAGTACTTC.

The V gene is TRBV6-2 or TRBV6-3, the J gene TRBJ2-5, with 9 bases identical to TRBD2. Germline-derived CDR1 and CDR2 are MNHEY and SVGEGT. The junction had 3 bases not matched to a gene; V was cut back by 6 bases and J by 7 bases. This CDR3 is built from 12 residues. The CDR3 region is CASSRLAVTQYF. CDR3 sequence (DNA): TGTGCCAGCAGCCGACTAGCGGTGACCCAGTACTTC.